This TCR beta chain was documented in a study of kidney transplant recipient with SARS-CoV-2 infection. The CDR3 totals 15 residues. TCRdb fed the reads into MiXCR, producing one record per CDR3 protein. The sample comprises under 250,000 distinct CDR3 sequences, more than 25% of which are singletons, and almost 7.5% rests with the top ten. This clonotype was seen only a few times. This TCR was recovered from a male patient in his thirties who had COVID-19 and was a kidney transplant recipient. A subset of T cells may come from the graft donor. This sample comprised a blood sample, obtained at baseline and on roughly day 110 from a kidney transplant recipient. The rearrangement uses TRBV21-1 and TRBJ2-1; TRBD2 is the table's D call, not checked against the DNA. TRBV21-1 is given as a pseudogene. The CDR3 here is CASSKKLASGGEQFF. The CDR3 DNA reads TGTGCCAGCAGCAAAAAGTTGGCTAGCGGGGGGGAGCAGTTCTTC.